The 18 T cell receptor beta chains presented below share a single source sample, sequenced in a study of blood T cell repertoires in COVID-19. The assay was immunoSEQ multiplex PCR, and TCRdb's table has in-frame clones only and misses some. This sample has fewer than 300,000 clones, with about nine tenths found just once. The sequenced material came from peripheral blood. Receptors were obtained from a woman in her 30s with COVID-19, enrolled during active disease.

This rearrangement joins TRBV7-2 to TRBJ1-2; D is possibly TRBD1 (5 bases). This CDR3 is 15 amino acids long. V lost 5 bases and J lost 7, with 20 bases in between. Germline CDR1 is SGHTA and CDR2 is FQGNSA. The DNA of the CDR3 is TGTGCCAGCAGCCTTATTACGGGGGGTAGAGGTGGCTACACCTTC. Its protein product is CASSLITGGRGGYTF.

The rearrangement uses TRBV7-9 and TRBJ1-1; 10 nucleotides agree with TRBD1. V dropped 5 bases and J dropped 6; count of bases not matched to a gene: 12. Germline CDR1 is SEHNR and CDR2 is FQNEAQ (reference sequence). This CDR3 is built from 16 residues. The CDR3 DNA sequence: TGTGCCAGCAGCCCATACCGACAGGGGGCAAGGGCTGAAGCTTTCTTT. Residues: CASSPYRQGARAEAFF.

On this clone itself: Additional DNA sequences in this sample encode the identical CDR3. This CDR3 reads CASSEAGQNYGYTF. The CDR3 nucleotides are TGTGCCAGCAGTGAAGCGGGACAGAACTATGGCTACACCTTC. This chain connects TRBV6-1 to TRBJ1-2; TRBD1 agrees at 7 bases. CDR1 MNHNS and CDR2 SASEGT come from the germline V gene. V was pared by 0 bases and J by 2 bases, with 0 bases of the junction left unmatched. This CDR3 is built from 14 residues.

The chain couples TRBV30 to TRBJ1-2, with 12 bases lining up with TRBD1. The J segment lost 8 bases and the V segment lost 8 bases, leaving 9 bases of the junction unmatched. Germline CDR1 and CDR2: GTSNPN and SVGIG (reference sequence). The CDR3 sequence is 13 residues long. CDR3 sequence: CALETGTGGGYTF. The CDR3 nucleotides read TGTGCCCTTGAGACCGGGACAGGGGGCGGCTACACCTTC.

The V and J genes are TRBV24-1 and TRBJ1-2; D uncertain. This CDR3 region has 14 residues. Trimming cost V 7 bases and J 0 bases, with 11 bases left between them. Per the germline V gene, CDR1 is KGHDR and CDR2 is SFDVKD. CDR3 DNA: TGTGCCACCAGGATCGGAGGAACTAACTATGGCTACACCTTC. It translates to CATRIGGTNYGYTF.

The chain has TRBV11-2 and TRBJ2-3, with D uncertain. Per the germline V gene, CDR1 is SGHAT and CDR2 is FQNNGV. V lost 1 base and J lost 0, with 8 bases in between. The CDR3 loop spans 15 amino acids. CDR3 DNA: TGTGCCAGCAGCTTAGCGCGGCCTAGCACAGATACGCAGTATTTT. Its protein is CASSLARPSTDTQYF. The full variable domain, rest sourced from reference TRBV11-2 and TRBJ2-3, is EAGVAQSPRYKIIEKRQSVAFWCNPISGHATLYWYQQILGQGPKLLIQFQNNGVVDDSQLPKDRFSAERLKGVDSTLKIQPAKLEDSAVYLCASSLARPSTDTQYFGPGTRLTVL.

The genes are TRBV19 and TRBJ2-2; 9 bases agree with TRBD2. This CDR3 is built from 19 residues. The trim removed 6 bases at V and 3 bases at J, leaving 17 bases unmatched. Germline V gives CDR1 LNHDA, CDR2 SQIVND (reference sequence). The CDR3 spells CASSRQGGSGSWYTGELFF. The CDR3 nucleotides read TGTGCCAGTAGCAGACAAGGGGGTAGCGGGAGCTGGTACACCGGGGAGCTGTTTTTT.

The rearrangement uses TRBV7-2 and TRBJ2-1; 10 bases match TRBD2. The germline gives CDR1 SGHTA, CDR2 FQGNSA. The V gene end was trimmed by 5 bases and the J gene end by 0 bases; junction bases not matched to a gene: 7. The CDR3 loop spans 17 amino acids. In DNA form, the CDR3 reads TGTGCCAGCAGCCGTTTAGCGGGAGGTAGCTCCTACAATGAGCAGTTCTTC. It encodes CASSRLAGGSSYNEQFF.

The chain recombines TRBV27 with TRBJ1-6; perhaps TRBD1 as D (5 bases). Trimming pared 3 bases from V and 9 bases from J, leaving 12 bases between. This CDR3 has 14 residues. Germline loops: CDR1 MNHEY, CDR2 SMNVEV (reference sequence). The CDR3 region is CASSFSGTGSPLHF. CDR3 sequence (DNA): TGTGCCAGCAGTTTTTCCGGGACTGGTTCACCCCTCCACTTT.

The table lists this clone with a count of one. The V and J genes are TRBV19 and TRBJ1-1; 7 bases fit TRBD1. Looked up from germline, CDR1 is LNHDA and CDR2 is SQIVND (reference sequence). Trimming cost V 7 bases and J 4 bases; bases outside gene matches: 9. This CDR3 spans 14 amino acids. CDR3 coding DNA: TGTGCCAGTACCCCGACAGGGATTAGCACTGAAGCTTTCTTT. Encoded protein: CASTPTGISTEAFF.

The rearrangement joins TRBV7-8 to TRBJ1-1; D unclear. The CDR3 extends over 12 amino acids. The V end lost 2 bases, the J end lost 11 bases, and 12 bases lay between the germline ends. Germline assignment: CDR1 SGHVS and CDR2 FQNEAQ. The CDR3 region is CASSLTFSWAFF. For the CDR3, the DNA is TGTGCCAGCAGCTTAACATTTTCCTGGGCTTTCTTT.

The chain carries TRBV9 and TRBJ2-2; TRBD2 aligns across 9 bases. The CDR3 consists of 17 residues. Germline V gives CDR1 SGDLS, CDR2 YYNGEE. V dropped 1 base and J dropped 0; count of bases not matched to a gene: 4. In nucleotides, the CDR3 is TGTGCCAGCAGCGTAACAGCGGGAGGCGCGAACACCGGGGAGCTGTTTTTT. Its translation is CASSVTAGGANTGELFF.

CDR3 in DNA: TGTGCCAGCAGTTCCGGGACTAGCGTGAACAATGAGCAGTTCTTC. It is translated as CASSSGTSVNNEQFF. The V call is TRBV6-5, the J call TRBJ2-1, with 10 nucleotides matching TRBD2. The ends lost 4 bases at V and 5 bases at J; junction bases unmatched: 5. CDR3 length: 15 amino acids. Germline lookup yields CDR1 MNHEY and CDR2 SVGAGI.

The CDR3 DNA sequence: TGCGCCAGCAGCTTCGGGGCGGGATCTAACTATGGCTACACCTTC. Protein: CASSFGAGSNYGYTF. This chain uses TRBV5-1 with TRBJ1-2, with a weak D call TRBD1 (5 bases). Germline loops: CDR1 SGHRS, CDR2 YFSETQ. CDR3 length: 15 residues. The germline V and J ends were trimmed by 2 bases and 0 bases, with 11 bases remaining between them.

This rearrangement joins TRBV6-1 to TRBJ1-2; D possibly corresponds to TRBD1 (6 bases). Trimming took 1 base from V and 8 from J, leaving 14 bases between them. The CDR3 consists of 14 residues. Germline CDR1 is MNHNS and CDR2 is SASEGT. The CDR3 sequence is CASSEERGAGGYTF. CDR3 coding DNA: TGTGCCAGCAGTGAAGAACGGGGGGCAGGAGGCTACACCTTC.

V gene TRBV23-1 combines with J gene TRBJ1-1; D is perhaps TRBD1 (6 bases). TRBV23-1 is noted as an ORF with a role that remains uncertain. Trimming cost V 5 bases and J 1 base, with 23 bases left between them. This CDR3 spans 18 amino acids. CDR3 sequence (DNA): TGCGCCAGCAGTGCCCCGGATGTGGGGGGGCCGGAGAACACTGAAGCTTTCTTT. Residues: CASSAPDVGGPENTEAFF.

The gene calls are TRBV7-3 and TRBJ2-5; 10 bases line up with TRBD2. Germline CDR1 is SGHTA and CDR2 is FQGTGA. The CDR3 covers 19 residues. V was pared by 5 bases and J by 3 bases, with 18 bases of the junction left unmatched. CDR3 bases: TGTGCCAGCAGCCGTAACTTCTCTAGCGGGAGATCCCCGAAAGAGACCCAGTACTTC. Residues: CASSRNFSSGRSPKETQYF.

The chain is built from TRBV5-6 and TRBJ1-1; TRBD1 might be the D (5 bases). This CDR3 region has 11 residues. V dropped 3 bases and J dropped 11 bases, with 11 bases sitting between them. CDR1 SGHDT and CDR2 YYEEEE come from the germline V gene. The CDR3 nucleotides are TGTGCCAGCAGCTACAGGCGTGACGCTTTCTTT. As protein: CASSYRRDAFF.